The source of this T cell receptor beta chain is a study of cytomegalovirus exposure and HLA in healthy donors. The study's findings and limits: Researchers reported in a later analysis that a missense DCLRE1C variant was tied to TCR beta V- and J-gene trimming.

Researchers ran the PCR with 60 Vbeta and 13 Jbeta primers. Libraries were prepared by immunoSEQ multiplex PCR; TCRdb keeps only in-frame clonotypes and omits some of them. The table lists roughly 140,000 clones, about 79% of them singletons. Every donor was a healthy person donating bone marrow. At collection, donors were nominally healthy, but unrecorded immune exposures were probable. As for this clone: Its antigen is unknown. At one boundary the junction diverges from the germline segment, which might be a read error.

The source material was PBMCs. This TCR came from a woman aged 25 to 39 in good health and CMV-seronegative.

The DNA for the CDR3 is TGTGCCAGCAGTTACTCGGAGACTAGCGGGATCGTTTTT. It is translated as CASSYSETSGIVF. The gene calls are TRBV6-5 and TRBJ2-3; TRBD2 agrees at 11 bases. CDR1 and CDR2 (germline): MNHEY, SVGAGI. This CDR3 contains 13 residues.